This T cell receptor beta chain stems from a study of CD8 T cells in ankylosing spondylitis. Regarding the study as a whole: Characteristic, it appeared, of ankylosing spondylitis blood was a TCR beta motif of 7 or 8 highly homologous variants.

There are many counts of this clonotype. The antigen is undetermined. CDR3 size: 13 residues. Trimming shortened V by 6 bases and J by 3 bases, and 11 bases separated the two germline ends. CDR1 SQVTM and CDR2 ANQGSEA come from the germline V gene. In making TCR beta libraries, quantitative 5'-RACE with molecular barcodes was used. TCRdb called the 5' RACE reads again in MiXCR, with one record for every CDR3 protein. The sample has around 770,000 distinct CDR3 sequences; about an eighth are singletons. This chain uses TRBV29-1 with TRBJ1-4; no clear D gene. What was sequenced was blood, either unsorted or a sorted T cell fraction (not recorded which). This TCR derives from a male donor with ankylosing spondylitis. The CDR3 region has the DNA TGCAGCGTGGCCGGTGCCTCTAATGAAAAACTGTTTTTT. Translating it yields CSVAGASNEKLFF. The whole variable domain, filled in from reference TRBV29-1 and TRBJ1-4, reads SAVISQKPSRDICQRGTSLTIQCQVDSQVTMMFWYRQQPGQSLTLIATANQGSEATYESGFVIDKFPISRPNLTFSTLTVSNMSPEDSSIYLCSVAGASNEKLFFGSGTQLSVL.